Listed below are T cell receptor beta chains from one sample, sequenced in a study of PD-1 blockade in classical Hodgkin lymphoma. Assay used: immunoSEQ multiplex PCR; TCRdb lists only in-frame clones, some missing. The sample shows tens of thousands of clones, about three quarters of them seen only once. The sequencing here drew on peripheral blood mononuclear cells (PBMCs), taken at baseline. The receptors stem from a human donor with classical Hodgkin lymphoma. Each CDR3 is given with its conserved first and last residue. Clone size is stated in some rows and not others, as once, few, many or a class when expanded.

-	TRBV4-3	14	TRBJ2-1	CASSQIRGGYEQFF
-	TRBV19	16	TRBJ1-5	CASSMRTETSNQPQHF
-	TRBV6-5	15	TRBJ2-7	CASSYSGTEPYEQYF
-	TRBV7-2	12	TRBJ2-4	CASSLGGQIQYF
-	TRBV19	15	TRBJ2-2	CASRADRGRGGELFF
-	TRBV6-5	13	TRBJ2-7	CASSPHIGAEQYF
-	TRBV2	16	TRBJ2-5	CASSESPGQGGETQYF
many	TRBV5-6	14	TRBJ1-2	CASSPPMWGYGYTF
-	TRBV18	14	TRBJ1-1	CASSPGGMNTEAFF
-	TRBV5-1	11	TRBJ2-5	CASSLDETQYF
-	TRBV4-1	17	TRBJ2-5	CASSRLTSGSSQETQYF
-	TRBV25-1	16	TRBJ1-1	CASSALTGEEGVPAFF
-	TRBV15	14	TRBJ1-1	CATSRGIPNTEAFF
-	TRBV18	14	TRBJ2-3	CASSHRDFTDTQYF
few	TRBV15	15	TRBJ1-3	CATSRGGISGNTIYF
-	TRBV28	15	TRBJ1-2	CASSLYGTGVVGYTF
-	TRBV9	14	TRBJ2-7	CASSVLGSPYEQYF
-	TRBV5-1	16	TRBJ2-2	CASSPFATSYTGELFF
-	TRBV5-1	15	TRBJ1-4	CASSLGTGQLEKLFF
-	TRBV10-2	15	TRBJ2-7	CASSELGQGGGEQYF
-	TRBV7-9	15	TRBJ2-3	CASSLESGRADTQYF
-	TRBV4-1	15	-	CASSQVTSGVYEQYF
-	TRBV5-4	13	TRBJ2-1	CASSSLGANEQFF
-	TRBV5-1	15	TRBJ2-5	CASSLAGLLRETQYF
-	TRBV6-1	13	TRBJ1-2	CASSSGPWEGYTF
-	TRBV2	14	TRBJ2-2	CASTPVGRTAELFF
few	TRBV6-6	15	TRBJ2-2	CASRTFPSNTGELFF
-	TRBV28	13	TRBJ2-7	CAIGTASSYEQYF
-	TRBV2	16	TRBJ2-1	CASKPQAESSYNEQFF
-	TRBV7-9	13	TRBJ1-5	CASSFSGHQPQHF